The table lists the clone carrying this T cell receptor beta chain with many counts. Antigen unknown. V was shortened by 3 bases and J by 0 bases, with 15 bases between the two germline ends. The CDR3 contains 16 residues. The germline V gene encodes CDR1 MDHEN and CDR2 SYDVKM. Amplification of TCR beta CDR3 regions was performed using RNA transcripts as template. The TCR CDR3 was amplified in a first-round RT-PCR using the HTBI primer set. One entry per CDR3 protein, called by TCRdb with MiXCR from the multiplex PCR reads. The sample holds about 360,000 distinct CDR3 sequences, under 15% seen once. The data belong to a study of T cells in Graves' hyperthyroidism and ophthalmopathy. General study points: Among thyroid clonotypes expanded above 0.001, most also appeared in blood.

Sequencing input: blood. The sequence derives from a woman younger than 35 with Graves' hyperthyroidism. The chain joins TRBV28 to TRBJ2-7; D may correspond to TRBD1 or TRBD2 (5 bases each). This chain's CDR3 is CASSFHVGEISYEQYF. The CDR3 nucleotides read TGTGCCAGCAGTTTTCACGTAGGGGAGATCTCCTACGAGCAGTACTTC.